Listed below are T cell receptor beta chains from one sample, sequenced in a study of CD8 T cells in Susac syndrome. TCRdb called the immunoSEQ multiplex PCR reads again in MiXCR, with one record for every CDR3 protein. The table has 150,000 to 190,000 distinct CDR3 sequences, about 94% seen once. Sequenced material: CD8+ T cells from PBMCs. These receptors all come from a human donor with multiple sclerosis. Each CDR3 is given with its conserved first and last residue. Each record gives: V gene, J gene, clone size, D gene, CDR3 protein, CDR3 DNA. A D gene is named only where the DNA matches it firmly. Some rows have no size entry. The others give once, few or many, or a class for an expanded clone.

V gene: TRBV20-1
J gene: TRBJ1-1
clone size: NA
D gene: NA
CDR3 protein: CSARDLGTEAFF
CDR3 DNA: TGCAGTGCTAGGGACTTGGGCACTGAAGCTTTCTTT

V gene: TRBV27
J gene: TRBJ2-7
clone size: NA
D gene: NA
CDR3 protein: CASSSQGRIPPYEQYF
CDR3 DNA: TGTGCCAGCAGTTCACAGGGACGGATTCCCCCCTACGAGCAGTACTTC

V gene: TRBV30
J gene: TRBJ2-3
clone size: NA
D gene: TRBD1
CDR3 protein: CAWSAEGQGAPDTQYF
CDR3 DNA: TGTGCCTGGAGTGCCGAGGGACAGGGGGCCCCAGATACGCAGTATTTT

V gene: TRBV9
J gene: TRBJ1-5
clone size: NA
D gene: NA
CDR3 protein: CASSEQGSNQPQHF
CDR3 DNA: TGTGCCAGCAGCGAACAGGGAAGCAATCAGCCCCAGCATTTT

V gene: TRBV9
J gene: TRBJ2-3
clone size: NA
D gene: TRBD2
CDR3 protein: CASSALNPPRGAQYF
CDR3 DNA: TGTGCCAGCAGCGCCCTTAACCCCCCGCGGGGGGCGCAGTATTTT

V gene: TRBV30
J gene: TRBJ1-2
clone size: NA
D gene: NA
CDR3 protein: CASHREANYGYTF
CDR3 DNA: TGTGCCAGTCACAGGGAAGCTAACTATGGCTACACCTTC

V gene: TRBV27
J gene: TRBJ1-1
clone size: NA
D gene: NA
CDR3 protein: CASSLAGTNTEAFF
CDR3 DNA: TGTGCCAGCAGTTTAGCCGGGACAAACACTGAAGCTTTCTTT

V gene: TRBV7-9
J gene: TRBJ1-2
clone size: NA
D gene: NA
CDR3 protein: CASSHATPTDRRYGYTF
CDR3 DNA: TGTGCCAGCAGCCACGCCACCCCCACGGACCGGAGATATGGCTACACCTTC

V gene: TRBV29-1
J gene: TRBJ2-3
clone size: NA
D gene: TRBD1
CDR3 protein: CSVATGGTTDTQYF
CDR3 DNA: TGCAGCGTCGCAACAGGGGGGACCACAGATACGCAGTATTTT

V gene: TRBV15
J gene: TRBJ1-1
clone size: NA
D gene: NA
CDR3 protein: CATSRDKRTGAFF
CDR3 DNA: TGTGCCACCAGCAGAGACAAGAGGACCGGAGCTTTCTTT

V gene: TRBV3-1
J gene: TRBJ2-1
clone size: NA
D gene: NA
CDR3 protein: CASSHQDRVLSFREQFF
CDR3 DNA: TGTGCCAGCAGCCATCAAGACCGGGTGCTTAGTTTTCGGGAGCAGTTCTTC

V gene: TRBV30
J gene: TRBJ2-7
clone size: NA
D gene: NA
CDR3 protein: CAWSVGNDYEQYF
CDR3 DNA: TGTGCCTGGAGTGTAGGCAATGACTACGAGCAGTACTTC

V gene: TRBV24-1
J gene: TRBJ2-5
clone size: NA
D gene: NA
CDR3 protein: CATSDFPTSETQYF
CDR3 DNA: TGTGCCACCAGTGATTTTCCAACTTCAGAGACCCAGTACTTC

V gene: TRBV30
J gene: TRBJ1-1
clone size: NA
D gene: NA
CDR3 protein: CAWILNTEAFF
CDR3 DNA: TGTGCCTGGATTCTGAACACTGAAGCTTTCTTT

V gene: TRBV5-1
J gene: TRBJ1-1
clone size: NA
D gene: NA
CDR3 protein: CASSLVEGTEAFF
CDR3 DNA: TGCGCCAGCAGCCTGGTCGAGGGCACTGAAGCTTTCTTT

V gene: TRBV30
J gene: TRBJ1-1
clone size: NA
D gene: NA
CDR3 protein: CAWTARGSMNTEAFF
CDR3 DNA: TGTGCCTGGACCGCAAGGGGCAGCATGAACACTGAAGCTTTCTTT

V gene: TRBV27
J gene: TRBJ2-2
clone size: NA
D gene: NA
CDR3 protein: CASSIGTQNTGELFF
CDR3 DNA: TGTGCCAGCAGTATCGGGACTCAGAACACCGGGGAGCTGTTTTTT

V gene: TRBV6-5
J gene: TRBJ2-1
clone size: NA
D gene: TRBD2
CDR3 protein: CASRLTSGGRHEQFF
CDR3 DNA: TGTGCCAGCAGGCTGACTAGCGGGGGGCGGCATGAGCAGTTCTTC

V gene: TRBV9
J gene: TRBJ2-1
clone size: NA
D gene: NA
CDR3 protein: CASSVSGPNNEQFF
CDR3 DNA: TGTGCCAGCAGCGTTAGCGGCCCCAACAATGAGCAGTTCTTC

V gene: TRBV2
J gene: TRBJ1-2
clone size: NA
D gene: NA
CDR3 protein: CASRGTVDGYTF
CDR3 DNA: TGTGCCAGCAGGGGGACCGTGGATGGCTACACCTTC

V gene: TRBV9
J gene: TRBJ2-1
clone size: NA
D gene: TRBD2
CDR3 protein: CASSVDIYGGNEQFF
CDR3 DNA: TGTGCCAGCAGCGTAGATATCTACGGGGGGAATGAGCAGTTCTTC

V gene: TRBV30
J gene: TRBJ1-2
clone size: NA
D gene: NA
CDR3 protein: CAWSDADGAADGYTF
CDR3 DNA: TGTGCCTGGAGTGACGCGGACGGGGCGGCTGATGGCTACACCTTC

V gene: TRBV13
J gene: TRBJ2-1
clone size: NA
D gene: NA
CDR3 protein: CASSSPTARDNEQFF
CDR3 DNA: TGTGCCAGCAGCTCCCCCACCGCCAGGGACAATGAGCAGTTCTTC

V gene: TRBV4-1
J gene: TRBJ2-7
clone size: NA
D gene: NA
CDR3 protein: CASSQAGGRSYEQYF
CDR3 DNA: TGCGCCAGCAGCCAAGCTGGGGGCAGATCCTACGAGCAGTACTTC

V gene: TRBV9
J gene: TRBJ1-1
clone size: NA
D gene: NA
CDR3 protein: CASSGPEGREAFF
CDR3 DNA: TGTGCCAGCAGCGGTCCTGAGGGCAGAGAAGCTTTCTTT

V gene: TRBV29-1
J gene: TRBJ2-1
clone size: NA
D gene: NA
CDR3 protein: CSSAPHASDGQFF
CDR3 DNA: TGCAGCTCCGCGCCCCACGCTTCGGATGGGCAGTTCTTC

V gene: TRBV27
J gene: TRBJ1-2
clone size: NA
D gene: TRBD1
CDR3 protein: CASSADRVYGYTF
CDR3 DNA: TGTGCCAGCAGTGCGGACAGGGTGTATGGCTACACCTTC

V gene: TRBV2
J gene: TRBJ1-6
clone size: NA
D gene: NA
CDR3 protein: CASGTRPLHF
CDR3 DNA: TGTGCCAGCGGGACACGTCCACTCCACTTT

V gene: TRBV28
J gene: TRBJ2-3
clone size: NA
D gene: TRBD2
CDR3 protein: CASTGTSRPDTQYF
CDR3 DNA: TGTGCCAGCACGGGGACTAGCCGGCCAGATACGCAGTATTTT

V gene: TRBV13
J gene: TRBJ1-5
clone size: NA
D gene: NA
CDR3 protein: CASSFRGFSHQPQHF
CDR3 DNA: TGTGCCAGCAGCTTTCGGGGGTTTTCACATCAGCCCCAGCATTTT

V gene: TRBV11-2
J gene: TRBJ2-7
clone size: once
D gene: NA
CDR3 protein: CASSPPLHPYYEQYF
CDR3 DNA: TGTGCCAGCAGTCCCCCCTTACACCCTTACTACGAGCAGTACTTC

V gene: TRBV15
J gene: TRBJ2-7
clone size: NA
D gene: TRBD1
CDR3 protein: CATSGRQGDYEQYF
CDR3 DNA: TGTGCCACCAGCGGAAGACAGGGTGACTACGAGCAGTACTTC

V gene: TRBV14
J gene: TRBJ1-6
clone size: once
D gene: NA
CDR3 protein: CASSQVTSPLHF
CDR3 DNA: TGTGCCAGCAGCCAAGTGACTTCACCCCTCCACTTT

V gene: TRBV29-1
J gene: TRBJ2-7
clone size: NA
D gene: NA
CDR3 protein: CSVESRSEEGYEQYF
CDR3 DNA: TGCAGCGTTGAGAGCCGGTCAGAAGAGGGCTACGAGCAGTACTTC

V gene: TRBV7-9
J gene: TRBJ1-1
clone size: NA
D gene: NA
CDR3 protein: CASTVDFNTEAFF
CDR3 DNA: TGTGCCAGCACTGTCGACTTTAACACTGAAGCTTTCTTT

V gene: TRBV19
J gene: TRBJ1-1
clone size: NA
D gene: NA
CDR3 protein: CASSPKDRDTEAFF
CDR3 DNA: TGTGCCAGTAGCCCAAAAGACAGAGACACTGAAGCTTTCTTT

V gene: TRBV27
J gene: TRBJ1-2
clone size: once
D gene: NA
CDR3 protein: CASSSGISYTF
CDR3 DNA: TGTGCCAGCAGTTCCGGTATAAGCTACACCTTC

V gene: TRBV28
J gene: TRBJ2-7
clone size: NA
D gene: NA
CDR3 protein: CASSPNNYEQYF
CDR3 DNA: TGTGCCAGCAGCCCCAACAACTACGAGCAGTACTTC

V gene: TRBV29-1
J gene: TRBJ2-3
clone size: NA
D gene: NA
CDR3 protein: CSIVGSGFSTDTQYF
CDR3 DNA: TGCAGCATTGTCGGGAGCGGGTTTAGCACAGATACGCAGTATTTT

V gene: TRBV3-1
J gene: TRBJ1-2
clone size: NA
D gene: TRBD1
CDR3 protein: CASSLGTGGARGYGYTF
CDR3 DNA: TGTGCCAGCAGCCTAGGGACAGGGGGCGCGAGGGGATATGGCTACACCTTC

V gene: TRBV20-1
J gene: TRBJ2-7
clone size: NA
D gene: NA
CDR3 protein: CSARDSRGWATEQYF
CDR3 DNA: TGCAGTGCTAGAGATTCAAGGGGTTGGGCTACCGAGCAGTACTTC

V gene: TRBV30
J gene: TRBJ2-5
clone size: NA
D gene: NA
CDR3 protein: CAYYGHLEGETQYF
CDR3 DNA: TGTGCCTATTATGGACACTTGGAGGGAGAGACCCAGTACTTC

V gene: TRBV7-9
J gene: TRBJ1-2
clone size: once
D gene: NA
CDR3 protein: CASSLVGEEGYTF
CDR3 DNA: TGTGCCAGCAGCTTAGTAGGGGAAGAGGGCTACACCTTC

V gene: TRBV7-3
J gene: TRBJ2-1
clone size: NA
D gene: TRBD2
CDR3 protein: CASSHARTSRKNEQFF
CDR3 DNA: TGTGCCAGCAGCCACGCCCGGACTAGCCGGAAGAATGAGCAGTTCTTC

V gene: TRBV29-1
J gene: TRBJ2-6
clone size: NA
D gene: NA
CDR3 protein: CSVEDRLLSGANVLTF
CDR3 DNA: TGCAGCGTTGAAGACAGATTGCTCTCTGGGGCCAACGTCCTGACTTTC

V gene: TRBV6-1
J gene: TRBJ1-2
clone size: NA
D gene: NA
CDR3 protein: CASSEGTAYGYTF
CDR3 DNA: TGTGCCAGCAGTGAAGGGACAGCTTATGGCTACACCTTC

V gene: TRBV4-1
J gene: TRBJ2-7
clone size: NA
D gene: NA
CDR3 protein: CASSQGVTASYEQYF
CDR3 DNA: TGCGCCAGCAGCCAAGGGGTGACAGCCTCCTACGAGCAGTACTTC

V gene: TRBV14
J gene: TRBJ2-5
clone size: once
D gene: NA
CDR3 protein: CASSQEGFQETQYF
CDR3 DNA: TGTGCCAGCAGCCAAGAAGGGTTCCAAGAGACCCAGTACTTC

V gene: TRBV10-3
J gene: TRBJ2-3
clone size: NA
D gene: NA
CDR3 protein: CAISDSGYDTQYF
CDR3 DNA: TGTGCCATCAGTGATTCAGGGTACGATACGCAGTATTTT

V gene: TRBV25-1
J gene: TRBJ1-2
clone size: NA
D gene: NA
CDR3 protein: CASSTSGGGARGYTF
CDR3 DNA: TGTGCCAGCAGTACATCGGGAGGGGGGGCGCGAGGCTACACCTTC

V gene: TRBV27
J gene: TRBJ2-3
clone size: NA
D gene: TRBD1
CDR3 protein: CASSPGTGITDTQYF
CDR3 DNA: TGTGCCAGCAGCCCCGGGACAGGGATCACAGATACGCAGTATTTT

V gene: TRBV18
J gene: TRBJ1-5
clone size: NA
D gene: NA
CDR3 protein: CASSPRVTVNQPQHF
CDR3 DNA: TGTGCCAGCTCACCAAGGGTTACAGTCAATCAGCCCCAGCATTTT

V gene: TRBV20-1
J gene: TRBJ2-7
clone size: NA
D gene: NA
CDR3 protein: CSATMNRAAYEQYF
CDR3 DNA: TGCAGTGCTACCATGAACAGGGCAGCCTACGAGCAGTACTTC

V gene: TRBV5-6
J gene: TRBJ2-7
clone size: few
D gene: TRBD1
CDR3 protein: CASSLGTGGYEQYF
CDR3 DNA: TGTGCCAGCAGCTTAGGGACAGGGGGCTACGAGCAGTACTTC

V gene: TRBV9
J gene: TRBJ1-1
clone size: NA
D gene: NA
CDR3 protein: CASSAAQTKAEAFF
CDR3 DNA: TGTGCCAGCAGCGCAGCCCAGACAAAGGCTGAAGCTTTCTTT

V gene: TRBV9
J gene: TRBJ1-6
clone size: NA
D gene: NA
CDR3 protein: CASSVGWGSQGALHF
CDR3 DNA: TGTGCCAGCAGCGTAGGCTGGGGTTCCCAGGGCGCCCTCCACTTT

V gene: TRBV27
J gene: TRBJ2-7
clone size: NA
D gene: NA
CDR3 protein: CASGVGEQYF
CDR3 DNA: TGTGCCAGCGGAGTGGGCGAGCAGTACTTC

V gene: TRBV7-6
J gene: TRBJ1-2
clone size: NA
D gene: TRBD1
CDR3 protein: CASSLGSGQGANYGYTF
CDR3 DNA: TGTGCCAGCAGCTTAGGTAGTGGACAGGGGGCTAACTATGGCTACACCTTC